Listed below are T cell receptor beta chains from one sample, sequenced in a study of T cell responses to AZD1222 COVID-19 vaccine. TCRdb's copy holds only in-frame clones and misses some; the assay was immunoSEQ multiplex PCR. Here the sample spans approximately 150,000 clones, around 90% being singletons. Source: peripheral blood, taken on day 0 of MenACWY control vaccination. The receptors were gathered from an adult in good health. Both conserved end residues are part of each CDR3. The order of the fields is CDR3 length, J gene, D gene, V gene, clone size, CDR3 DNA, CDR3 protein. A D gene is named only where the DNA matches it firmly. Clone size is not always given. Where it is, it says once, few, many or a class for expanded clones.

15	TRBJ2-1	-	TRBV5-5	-	TGTGCCAGCAGCTTGAATGTGTTTGCGGAGAATGAGCAGTTCTTC	CASSLNVFAENEQFF
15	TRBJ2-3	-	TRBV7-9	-	TGTGCCAGCACCTTAGTCCTGCAGGGCCCAGATACGCAGTATTTT	CASTLVLQGPDTQYF
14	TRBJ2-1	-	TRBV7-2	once	TGTGCCAGCAGCTTAGGGCGCCTAGCCAATGAGCAGTTCTTC	CASSLGRLANEQFF
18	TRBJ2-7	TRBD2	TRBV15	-	TGTGCCACCAGCAGAGATCTGGGTAGCGGGAGCGTTCTCTACGAGCAGTACTTC	CATSRDLGSGSVLYEQYF
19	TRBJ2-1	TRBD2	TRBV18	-	TGTGCCAGCTCACCTTCTAGCGGTACTCGACGCGTTTCCCCCGGTGAGCAGTTCTTC	CASSPSSGTRRVSPGEQFF
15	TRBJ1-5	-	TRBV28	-	TGTGCCAGCAGTTTATTTCAGGGTAGCAATCAGCCCCAGCATTTT	CASSLFQGSNQPQHF
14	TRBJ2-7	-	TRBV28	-	TGTGCCAGCAAAGATGACACCCCTTCCTACGAGCAGTACTTC	CASKDDTPSYEQYF
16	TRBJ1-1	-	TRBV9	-	TGTGCCAGCAGCGACGGTGGGACAAATGTTCATACGGAAGCTTTCTTT	CASSDGGTNVHTEAFF
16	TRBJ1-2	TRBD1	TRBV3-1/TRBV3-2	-	TGTGCCAGCAGCCAAGATCCCCAACAGGGGGCTCGTGGCTACACCTTC	CASSQDPQQGARGYTF
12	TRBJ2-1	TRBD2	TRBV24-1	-	TGTGCCACCAGAGGACTAGCCTATGAGCAGTTCTTC	CATRGLAYEQFF
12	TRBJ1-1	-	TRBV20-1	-	TGCAGTGCTAGTGGGGTAGGCACTGAAGCTTTCTTT	CSASGVGTEAFF
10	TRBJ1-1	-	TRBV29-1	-	TGCAGCGTTGGGGACACTGAAGCTTTCTTT	CSVGDTEAFF
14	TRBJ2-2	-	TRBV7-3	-	TGTGCCAGCAGCCAGAATGGTAACACCGGGGAGCTGTTTTTT	CASSQNGNTGELFF
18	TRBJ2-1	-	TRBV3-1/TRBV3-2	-	TGTGCCAGCAGCCTGTCACTTGGAACCGGAAAATCCTACAATGAGCAGTTCTTC	CASSLSLGTGKSYNEQFF
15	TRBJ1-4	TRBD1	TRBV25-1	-	TGTGCCAGCAGTGAAAGTGGACAGGTGGGCGAAAAACTGTTTTTT	CASSESGQVGEKLFF
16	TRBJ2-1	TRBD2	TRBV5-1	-	TGCGCCAGCAGCCCCCCGCTAGCGGGAGAAGTCAATGAGCAGTTCTTC	CASSPPLAGEVNEQFF
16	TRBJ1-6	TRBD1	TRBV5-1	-	TGCGCCAGCAGCTTGAGGACAGGGGTTCTAGTTTCACCCCTCCACTTT	CASSLRTGVLVSPLHF
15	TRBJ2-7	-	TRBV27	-	TGTGCCAGCAGTTCGCCGGGAGCCCGTACCTACGAGCAGTACTTC	CASSSPGARTYEQYF
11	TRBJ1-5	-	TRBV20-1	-	TGCAGTGCTAGAGGGGCAGGGCCCCAGCATTTT	CSARGAGPQHF
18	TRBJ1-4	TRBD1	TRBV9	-	TGTGCCAGCAGCGCAGGGACAGGGGGCAGCGGTGTTGGGGAAAAACTGTTTTTT	CASSAGTGGSGVGEKLFF
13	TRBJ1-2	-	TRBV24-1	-	TGTGCCACCAGTGCCGGGGTTCGGTATGGCTACACCTTC	CATSAGVRYGYTF
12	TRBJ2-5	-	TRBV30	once	TGTGCCTGGAGGGTCATCCAAGAGACCCAGTACTTC	CAWRVIQETQYF
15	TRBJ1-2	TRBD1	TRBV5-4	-	TGTGCCAGCAGCTACTCGAGGACAGGGTCTTCGGGCTACACCTTC	CASSYSRTGSSGYTF
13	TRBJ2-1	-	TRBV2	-	TGTGCCAGCAGTTCCGGATTAGGGAATGAGCAGTTCTTC	CASSSGLGNEQFF
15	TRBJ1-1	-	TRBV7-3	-	TGTGCCAGCAGCTTCCTTCCACAGGGAGTCGGTGAAGCTTTCTTT	CASSFLPQGVGEAFF
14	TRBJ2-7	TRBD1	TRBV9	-	TGTGCCAGCAGCCCACGGACAGGGGGCTACGAGCAGTACTTC	CASSPRTGGYEQYF
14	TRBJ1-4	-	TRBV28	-	TGTGCCAGCAGTTTGGTAGGGGGGGGTGAAAAACTGTTTTTT	CASSLVGGGEKLFF
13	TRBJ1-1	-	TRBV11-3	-	TGTGCCAGCAGCTTACGTCACCACACTGAAGCTTTCTTT	CASSLRHHTEAFF
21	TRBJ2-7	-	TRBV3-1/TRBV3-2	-	TGTGCCAGCAGCCAAGATCCTCCGACTCCTCACACTACAGGGATCTCCTACGAGCAGTACTTC	CASSQDPPTPHTTGISYEQYF
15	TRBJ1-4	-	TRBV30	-	TGTGCCTGGAGTGCCACAGGTCGAATTAATGAAAAACTGTTTTTT	CAWSATGRINEKLFF
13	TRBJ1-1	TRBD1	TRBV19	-	TGTGCCAGTAACAGACAGGGGAGCACTGAAGCTTTCTTT	CASNRQGSTEAFF
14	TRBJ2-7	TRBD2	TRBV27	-	TGTGCCAGCAGTCTACTAGCGGGAGCTCGAGAGCAGTACTTC	CASSLLAGAREQYF
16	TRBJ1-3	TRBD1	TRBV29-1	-	TGCAGCGTTGAGGGGGACAGAAGTTACTCTGGAAACACCATATATTTT	CSVEGDRSYSGNTIYF
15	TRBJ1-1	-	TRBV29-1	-	TGCAGCGTTCGGGGGGCACAGGGTAGAAGGGGTGAAGCTTTCTTT	CSVRGAQGRRGEAFF
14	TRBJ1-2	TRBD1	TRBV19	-	TGTGCCATTTCACCACCGGGACAGGGAGGTCGAGGCACCTTC	CAISPPGQGGRGTF
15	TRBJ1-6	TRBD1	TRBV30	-	TGTGCCTGGAGCGCTCTCAGGGGGCAGGGGTCACCCCTCCACTTT	CAWSALRGQGSPLHF
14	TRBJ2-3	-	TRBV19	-	TGTGCCAGTCTTCAGTCCGGGACCGGAGATACGCAGTATTTT	CASLQSGTGDTQYF
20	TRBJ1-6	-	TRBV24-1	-	TGTGCCACCAGTGACCGCCTGGACAGTATGGGTTTTCTCTATAATTCACCCCTCCACTTT	CATSDRLDSMGFLYNSPLHF
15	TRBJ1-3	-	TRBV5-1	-	TGCGCCAGCAGCTTGGATCCGGCGGACAGAAACACCATATATTTT	CASSLDPADRNTIYF
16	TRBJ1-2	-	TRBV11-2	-	TGTGCCAGCAGCTTAGCGGGGGGGGCTCCGAACTATGGCTACACCTTC	CASSLAGGAPNYGYTF
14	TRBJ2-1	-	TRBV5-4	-	TGTGCCAGCAGCTTGGAGCCTTCCCTCAATGAGCAGTTCTTC	CASSLEPSLNEQFF
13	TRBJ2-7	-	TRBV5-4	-	TGTGCCAGCAGCTTGGTGGGTGGGGGCGAGCAGTACTTC	CASSLVGGGEQYF
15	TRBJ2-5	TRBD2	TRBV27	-	TGTGCCAGCAGGGATAGCGGGAGCGGGCAAGAGACCCAGTACTTC	CASRDSGSGQETQYF
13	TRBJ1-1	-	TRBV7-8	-	TGTGCCAGCAGCTTAGAACAGGCCACTGAAGCTTTCTTT	CASSLEQATEAFF
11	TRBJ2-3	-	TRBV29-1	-	TGCAGCGCAACATCCACAGATACGCAGTATTTT	CSATSTDTQYF
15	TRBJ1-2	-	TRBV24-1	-	TGTGCCACCAGTGACCCCCGGCGGGGGGCCGAGGACTACACCTTC	CATSDPRRGAEDYTF
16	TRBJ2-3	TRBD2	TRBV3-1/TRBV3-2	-	TGTGCCAGCAGCCAAGGCTCTAGCGGGAGTCTAGATACGCAGTATTTT	CASSQGSSGSLDTQYF
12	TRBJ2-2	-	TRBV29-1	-	TGCAGCGTTATTCGGGGCACCGGGGAGCTGTTTTTT	CSVIRGTGELFF